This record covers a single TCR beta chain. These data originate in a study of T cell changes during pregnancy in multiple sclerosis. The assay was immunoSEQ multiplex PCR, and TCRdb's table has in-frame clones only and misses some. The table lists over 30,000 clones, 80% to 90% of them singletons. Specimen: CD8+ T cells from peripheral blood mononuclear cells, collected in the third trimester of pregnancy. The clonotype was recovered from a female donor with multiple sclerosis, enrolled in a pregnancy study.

The CDR3 sequence is CASSNTWTGMDGYTF. Here the CDR3 DNA reads TGTGCCAGCAGTAACACCTGGACAGGGATGGATGGCTACACCTTC. The chain links TRBV6-6 to TRBJ1-2; 8 positions match TRBD1. V lost 5 bases, J lost 6 bases, and 11 bases stayed unmatched. CDR3 length: 15 residues. CDR1 and CDR2 from the germline V gene are MNHNY and SVGAGI (reference sequence).